Listed below are T cell receptor beta chains from one sample, sequenced in a study of T cells in Graves' hyperthyroidism and ophthalmopathy. MiXCR was run by TCRdb on the multiplex PCR reads, yielding one entry per CDR3 protein. The sample has hundreds of thousands of distinct CDR3 sequences, less than 25% seen once. The sample comprised blood. These receptors were obtained from a man in his thirties or forties with Graves' ophthalmopathy. Both conserved end residues are part of each CDR3. A D gene is named only where the DNA matches it firmly. Size values are once, few and many counts, or a class for expanded clones, and some rows have none.

D gene | J gene | clone size | V gene | CDR3 protein | CDR3 DNA
. | TRBJ2-3 | many | TRBV7-2 | CASSLALGKTDTQYF | TGTGCCAGCAGCTTAGCGCTTGGGAAAACAGATACGCAGTATTTT
. | TRBJ2-7 | . | TRBV10-3 | CATGRQDYEQYF | TGTGCCACCGGACGACAGGATTACGAGCAGTACTTC
TRBD1 | TRBJ2-7 | few | TRBV12-3/TRBV12-4 | CASSGDRTGEYEQYF | TGTGCCAGCAGTGGGGACCGGACAGGGGAGTACGAGCAGTACTTC
TRBD1 | TRBJ2-1 | few | TRBV2 | CASRTGQYNEQFF | TGTGCCAGCCGAACGGGACAGTACAATGAGCAGTTCTTC
. | TRBJ1-2 | . | TRBV10-3 | CAISESLGTGYGYTF | TGTGCCATCAGTGAGTCGTTGGGCACTGGCTATGGCTACACCTTC
. | TRBJ2-5 | . | TRBV20-1 | CSANGSPETQYF | TGCAGTGCTAACGGCTCTCCGGAGACCCAGTACTTC
TRBD2 | TRBJ2-7 | once | TRBV5-6 | CASSSGGLYEQYF | TGTGCCAGCAGCTCGGGGGGGCTATACGAGCAGTACTTC
TRBD1 | TRBJ2-7 | few | TRBV4-3 | CASSQGGQGREQYF | TGCGCCAGCAGCCAAGGGGGACAGGGGCGCGAGCAGTACTTC
TRBD2 | TRBJ2-7 | many | TRBV7-6 | CASSLARGSGYEQYF | TGTGCCAGCAGCTTAGCGCGGGGGAGTGGGTACGAGCAGTACTTC
. | TRBJ2-5 | few | TRBV3-1 | CASSQGTTRETQYF | TGTGCCAGCAGCCAAGGGACTACCAGAGAGACCCAGTACTTC
TRBD2 | TRBJ2-3 | . | TRBV5-5 | CASSLFGGAGTQYF | TGTGCCAGCAGCTTGTTCGGGGGGGCAGGGACGCAGTATTTT
. | TRBJ2-5 | few | TRBV9 | CASSVGRVFGEETQYF | TGTGCCAGCAGCGTAGGCAGAGTTTTCGGAGAAGAGACCCAGTACTTC
TRBD2 | TRBJ2-7 | . | TRBV4-3 | CASSAGGGTSGYEQYF | TGCGCCAGCAGCGCCGGGGGGGGGACTAGCGGATACGAGCAGTACTTC
TRBD1 | TRBJ2-3 | many | TRBV7-3 | CASSSTGGPTDTQYF | TGTGCCAGCAGCTCGACAGGGGGCCCCACAGATACGCAGTATTTT
TRBD2 | TRBJ2-1 | few | TRBV5-4 | CASSPFSGRAYNEQFF | TGTGCCAGCAGCCCGTTTAGCGGGAGGGCCTACAATGAGCAGTTCTTC
. | TRBJ2-1 | . | TRBV6-1 | CASKGGDSSYNEQFF | TGTGCCAGCAAAGGAGGGGACAGCTCCTACAATGAGCAGTTCTTC
TRBD1 | TRBJ2-2 | . | TRBV6-1 | CASEGAAGELFF | TGTGCCAGCGAGGGGGCGGCCGGGGAGCTGTTTTTT
TRBD2 | TRBJ2-2 | . | TRBV30 | CAWSILAGATGELFF | TGTGCCTGGAGTATACTAGCGGGAGCTACCGGGGAGCTGTTTTTT
. | TRBJ2-5 | many | TRBV5-1 | CASSVSDSVETQYF | TGCGCCAGCAGCGTATCGGACAGTGTAGAGACCCAGTACTTC
. | TRBJ2-1 | . | TRBV7-9 | CASSPARVHYNEQFF | TGTGCCAGCAGCCCGGCAAGGGTCCACTACAATGAGCAGTTCTTC
. | TRBJ2-7 | few | TRBV4-1 | CASSQVFSVSAYEQYF | TGCGCCAGCAGCCAAGTGTTTTCGGTCAGCGCCTACGAGCAGTACTTC
TRBD1 | TRBJ2-7 | few | TRBV10-3 | CAISESGTGSEQYF | TGTGCCATCAGTGAGTCTGGGACAGGCTCCGAGCAGTACTTC
. | TRBJ2-1 | . | TRBV15 | CATSRDSSGFYNEQFF | TGTGCCACCAGCAGAGATTCCTCAGGTTTCTACAATGAGCAGTTCTTC
. | TRBJ2-1 | few | TRBV10-1 | CASSRQGLGYNEQFF | TGCGCCAGCAGCCGTCAGGGGTTAGGATACAATGAGCAGTTCTTC
TRBD2 | TRBJ2-1 | many | TRBV28 | CASSFPLPSGDHNEQFF | TGTGCCAGCAGTTTCCCCTTACCTAGCGGAGATCACAATGAGCAGTTCTTC
TRBD1 | TRBJ2-1 | many | TRBV18 | CASSPTGTYNEQFF | TGTGCCAGCTCACCGACAGGGACCTACAATGAGCAGTTCTTC
. | TRBJ2-1 | . | TRBV29-1 | CSVEEWGRGNEQFF | TGCAGCGTTGAAGAGTGGGGAAGGGGAAATGAGCAGTTCTTC
. | TRBJ2-7 | many | TRBV2 | CASSRNGYEQYF | TGTGCCAGCAGTAGGAACGGCTACGAGCAGTACTTC
. | TRBJ1-4 | many | TRBV7-8 | CASSFPGLDEKLFF | TGTGCCAGCAGCTTCCCGGGACTTGATGAAAAACTGTTTTTT
. | TRBJ1-5 | many | TRBV11-2 | CASSLGDWQPQHF | TGTGCCAGCAGCTTAGGCGACTGGCAGCCCCAGCATTTT
TRBD2 | TRBJ2-7 | many | TRBV12-3/TRBV12-4 | CASQDSGGPSYEQYF | TGTGCCAGCCAGGACTCGGGAGGGCCCTCCTACGAGCAGTACTTC
TRBD2 | TRBJ2-7 | many | TRBV28 | CASSGGTPTYEQYF | TGTGCCAGCAGCGGGGGGACTCCTACCTACGAGCAGTACTTC
. | TRBJ2-7 | many | TRBV3-1 | CASSQSTEQYF | TGTGCCAGCAGCCAATCGACCGAGCAGTACTTC
. | TRBJ2-3 | few | TRBV6-2/TRBV6-3 | CASSNGRINTNTQYF | TGTGCCAGCAGCAACGGACGAATAAATACAAATACGCAGTATTTT
. | TRBJ2-7 | few | TRBV6-1 | CASSPPAGKSSYEQYF | TGTGCCAGCAGTCCCCCGGCAGGGAAGAGCTCCTACGAGCAGTACTTC
TRBD1 | TRBJ1-2 | many | TRBV10-3 | CAISDLTGGDSQSGYTF | TGTGCCATCAGTGATTTGACAGGGGGAGATTCGCAGTCCGGCTACACCTTC
. | TRBJ2-7 | few | TRBV20-1 | CSARRGLLDNEQYF | TGCAGTGCTAGAAGGGGACTCCTTGACAACGAGCAGTACTTC
. | TRBJ2-1 | few | TRBV20-1 | CSARVSDYRGLSTYNEQFF | TGCAGTGCTAGAGTCTCGGACTACCGGGGTTTAAGCACCTACAATGAGCAGTTCTTC
. | TRBJ1-1 | . | TRBV7-8 | CASSLVGGLSGGTEAFF | TGTGCCAGCAGCTTAGTAGGGGGTCTCAGTGGCGGCACTGAAGCTTTCTTT
TRBD1 | TRBJ1-1 | few | TRBV30 | CAWRAQGRTETFF | TGTGCCTGGAGGGCACAGGGGAGGACTGAAACTTTCTTT
. | TRBJ1-1 | . | TRBV27 | CASRRGENTEAFF | TGTGCCAGCAGAAGGGGGGAGAACACTGAAGCTTTCTTT
TRBD1 | TRBJ2-7 | . | TRBV7-8 | CASSLAVSGQSTYEQYF | TGTGCCAGCAGCTTAGCGGTTTCGGGACAGTCTACCTACGAGCAGTACTTC
. | TRBJ1-6 | . | TRBV11-3 | CASRHKTDPPLHF | TGTGCCAGCAGACATAAGACGGATCCACCCCTCCACTTT
TRBD2 | TRBJ2-2 | few | TRBV7-9 | CASSHPGLAGFGELFF | TGTGCCAGCAGCCACCCGGGACTAGCGGGATTCGGGGAGCTGTTTTTT
TRBD2 | TRBJ2-5 | many | TRBV18 | CASSITGLAEETQYF | TGTGCCAGCTCAATAACGGGACTAGCGGAAGAGACCCAGTACTTC